This entry features one T cell receptor (beta chain) sequence. It has no known antigen specificity. No base quality information exists; no much larger clone differs at one position. The sample belongs to a study of shared clonotypes between healthy human individuals (dated by TCRdb to 2020 to 2021). About the investigation overall: The cohort comprised a couple of women and three men aged 18 to 49 years. For each donor, CD4 naive and CD4 memory were each run on three plates, CD8 naive on two plates, and CD8 memory on one plate. The study deeply sequenced blood TCR repertoires of five healthy adults to estimate repertoire size and the extent of clonotype sharing between individuals. Different laboratories and diverse techniques were used to prepare libraries and sequence TCR repertoires, to increase sequencing depth and limit assay-specific biases. Per donor, leukapheresis produced somewhere between about 0.94 and 9 billion PBMCs.

Using the deep immunoSEQ assay, TCR CDR3 regions were amplified from genomic DNA by multiplex PCR. Extracted genomic DNA from each cell subset was spread evenly across all wells of several immunoSEQ 96-well plates, with each plate serving as a replicate. For sorted subsets, each replicate PCR was loaded with 200 ng genomic DNA, equivalent to 30,000 or so T cell genomes. Purified libraries were quantified with a Qubit 3.0 fluorometer, sized on a Bioanalyzer 2100, and re-quantified with the KAPA Library Quantification kit. Each immunoSEQ 96-well plate was sequenced on its own single-read 150-cycle Illumina NextSeq 550 flow cell. As for how the authors treated the data: Because the immunoSEQ output included only junctional sequences and no quality scores, the filtering could not be the same as the filtering used for full-length reads. Sequences were annotated with PyIR, a Python wrapper for IgBLAST v1.9, and V/J genes and CDR3 were assigned using IMGT germline references. Reads were removed for weak V/J assignments (E-value above 1e-6), missing CDR3, stop codons, out-of-frame junctions, or ambiguous translated residues. V3J clonotypes were defined by identical inferred V gene, J gene, and CDR3 amino acid sequence. Percentage overlap between repertoires was calculated by dividing the number of shared unique clonotypes by the size of the smaller repertoire. Richness of each repertoire was evaluated using RTK rarefaction, the Chao1 estimator, and Recon v2.1 estimates of unobserved clonotypes. For all TCRbeta clonotypes obtained by the gDNA method from a handful of donors, generation probabilities were computed with OLGA. The table was pulled from immuneACCESS by TCRdb, which kept in-frame rearrangements only. Such tables lose some clones; where checked, under half of the loss comes from unresolved V genes, and the rest has no known cause. Clone size and the V and J calls come from that table; the DNA yielded D and trimming. Recorded for this sample are roughly 700,000 clones; around 91% of them occurred a single time. 34% of the sample rests with the top ten.

The donors were healthy, HIV-negative adults who had no recently reported acute infections or vaccinations. Every donor was a Caucasian adult living in Nashville, Tennessee, USA. CD8 memory samples were composed of magnetically selected CD45RO+ cells combined with CCR7-negative CD45RA+ effector memory (TemRA) cells. Blood was obtained by leukapheresis, after which PBMCs were separated by Ficoll-Histopaque density gradient centrifugation and cryopreserved in liquid nitrogen vapor phase. Analytical flow cytometry was used to check the purity and quantity of every magnetically sorted T cell population. Genomic DNA was isolated from every sorted fraction and measured by UV absorbance on a Nanodrop 2000c. The study at large found these results: Incomplete sequencing was indicated by rarefaction of sorted-subset datasets, despite the large sequencing depth. When several donors were compared, the shared fraction of clonotypes was about 5% for naive CD4, over 3% for naive CD8, more than 2% for memory CD4, and 0.35% to 0.4% for memory CD8. Compared with non-shared clonotypes, clonotypes shared by all four sorted-subset donors had higher generation probabilities. Naive subsets generally had larger estimated clonotype richness than memory subsets. Pairwise subsampling indicated that sequencing depth was expected to affect the degree of clonotype sharing among donors. The genetic and exposure-history diversity represented was limited by the small number of donors. Sampling was limited to blood, and TCR repertoires in tissue likely differ from TCR repertoires in blood.

The V end loses 5 bases and the J end loses 5 bases, and a stretch of 16 bases separates them. The cysteine opens and the phenylalanine closes a CDR3 of 15 amino acids. Here the CDR3 DNA is all that survives: 45 bases in frame from base 1. The CDR1 and CDR2 encoded by the germline V gene (reference sequence) are SEHNR and FQNEAQ. The sample comprised memory CD8+ T cells from PBMCs. The cell subset or site label for this specimen denotes: CD45RO+ cells pooled with CCR7-negative TemRA cells. The sequence came from a man between 18 and 29 years old in good health. Some clones in this sample may be carry-over from other donors' samples. Recombination linked TRBV7-9 to TRBJ1-5; matching of 6 bases hints at TRBD1 as the D gene. Read as DNA, the sequence is TGTGCCAGCAGCCCAGACGGGGGCATTTATCAGCCCCAGCATTTT. Its protein reads: CASSPDGGIYQPQHF.